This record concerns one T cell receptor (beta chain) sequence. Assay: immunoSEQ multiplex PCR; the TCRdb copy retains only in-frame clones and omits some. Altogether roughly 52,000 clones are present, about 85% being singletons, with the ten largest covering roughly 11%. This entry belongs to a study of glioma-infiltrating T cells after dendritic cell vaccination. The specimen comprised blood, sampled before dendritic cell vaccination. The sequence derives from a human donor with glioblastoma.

This CDR3 reads CASSAEGLASIEQYF. CDR3 DNA sequence: TGTGCCAGCAGCGCAGAGGGACTAGCGAGTATAGAGCAGTACTTC. The gene calls are TRBV2 and TRBJ2-5, with 10 bases identical to TRBD2. The length of the CDR3 is 15 residues. Per the germline V gene, CDR1 is SNHLY and CDR2 is FYNNEI. V shed 6 bases, J shed 11 bases, and the junction held 15 bases outside the gene matches.